This TCR beta chain was observed in a study of CD8 T cells in ankylosing spondylitis. This clonotype turned up a few times. Its antigen is as yet unknown. Overall study results and limits: Enrichment of disease-linked clones was reportedly significant in matched ankylosing spondylitis synovial fluid. Blood of patients with ankylosing spondylitis appeared to be characterized by a TCR beta motif of several highly homologous variants. In the blood and synovial fluid of reactive arthritis, some motif variants had been previously reported.

Scientists made TCR beta libraries using quantitative 5'-RACE with molecular barcodes. MiXCR, run by TCRdb on the 5' RACE reads, gives a single entry per CDR3 protein. The repertoire consists of approximately 200,000 distinct CDR3 sequences, with roughly 13% occurring once and the leading ten covering 15% to 20%. Sequenced: blood, either unsorted or a sorted T cell fraction (not recorded which). The receptor comes from a male donor with ankylosing spondylitis or in good health (not recorded which).

Written as DNA, the CDR3 is TGCGCCAGCAGCCTACTTAGGGAGAACACTGAAGCTTTCTTT. This encodes CASSLLRENTEAFF. The chain combines TRBV4-1 with TRBJ1-1; D is unclear. Looked up from germline, CDR1 is MGHRA and CDR2 is YSYEKL. V was pared by 4 bases and J by 1 base, with 10 bases between. The CDR3 is made up of 14 amino acids.